This T cell receptor (beta chain) was profiled in a study of blood T cell repertoires in COVID-19 (dated by TCRdb to the early 2020s). At the level of the whole study: Collaborator samples came from the United States, Italy and Spain and covered acute and convalescent phases of COVID-19. A freely available public database, intended as a resource for researchers studying the immune response to SARS-CoV-2, is where the repertoires were released. Subjects who had been exposed to COVID-19, were actively infected with it, or had recovered from it provided the deeply sampled blood TCRbeta repertoires that made up the dataset. The sample metadata nearly always contained a de-identified subject ID, COVID-19 status, age in years and sex. The material from the prospective study consisted of cDNA or gDNA derived from T cells, B-cell-depleted T cells, or PBMCs. Where available, HLA class I and class II types were taken from metadata supplied by the sample provider and were not determined by assay-based typing. Samples were obtained from the ongoing ImmuneRACE study (first 160 participants) and from some 1,300 subjects provided by 6 global collaborators. Paper-wide results and their limitations: The amount of clinical and demographic metadata varied by source and participant and was provided uncurated.

The immunoSEQ Assay, a bias-controlled multiplex PCR, was used to amplify TCRbeta CDR3 regions from genomic DNA. The study's own analysis went as follows. Within the assay, amplification of reference gene primers was used to estimate how many nucleated cells each sample contained. Sequence reads were collapsed and filtered to measure the absolute abundance of every unique TCRbeta CDR3 rearrangement. Productive Simpson clonality was computed per sample as the square root of Simpson's diversity index over productive rearrangements. TCRdb limited this immuneACCESS table to in-frame rearrangements with V and J called. A share of clones is missing; checked studies link under half to unresolved V genes, and the rest is unexplained. V, J and clone size reflect that table, while D and trimming were determined from the DNA. This sample holds about 180,000 clones; about 86% were observed only once. Under 9.5% of the sample rests with the top ten.

Inclusive of the bounding cysteine and phenylalanine, the CDR3 is 14 residues long. The kept DNA is CDR3 alone, 42 bases in frame from the first base. Looking up the germline V gene yields CDR1 KGHDR and CDR2 SFDVKD. V and J are truncated by 4 bases and 5 bases respectively, leaving an intervening sequence of 13 bases. A remark on this clone: This receptor's antigen is unknown. No per-base quality is available; no much larger clone lies one base away.

Collaborating institutions collected whole blood in K2EDTA tubes following their own protocols. For TCRbeta analysis, collaborators shipped samples in one of three forms: frozen whole blood, isolated PBMCs, or DNA extracted from either of those sample types. The receptor was derived from a man in his forties or fifties with active or convalescent COVID-19. Source material: peripheral blood. This sequence uses TRBV24-1 and TRBJ2-5, and possibly TRBD2, on 6 matching bases. The CDR3 protein sequence reads: CATSDAGGSETQYF. The DNA is as follows: TGTGCCACCAGTGACGCCGGGGGAAGTGAGACCCAGTACTTC.